This T cell receptor beta chain was identified in a study of T cell responses to AZD1222 COVID-19 vaccine (dated by TCRdb to about 2021). Regarding the complete study: AZD1222 recipients whose second dose came at about 4 weeks and those whose second dose came at about 12 weeks were combined into one group, since spike-specific TCR depth and breadth did not differ between the two schedules. TCR sequencing was performed for 230 to 250 trial participants, of whom some 200 were given two doses of AZD1222 and about 25 were given two doses of MenACWY control vaccine. Trial participants were enrolled by age into subgroups of 18-55, 56-69 and 70-plus years, and around 150, 28 and 57 TCR-sequenced participants, respectively, were included in these subgroups. Broader findings and caveats from the paper: No day 14 peak-response samples were available, so repertoires were characterized only after the peak T cell response. The vaccine-associated CD4 TCRs covered the entire spike protein, and the dominant responses fell in regions 160-218 and 743-854. Participants were mostly white British, with more females than males. The authors suggested clonal diversity may have been underestimated. The 56-69-year group was small, and its depth increase did not reach significance, likely because of low power. After two AZD1222 doses, spike-specific TCR breadth and depth were significantly higher than at day 0 and than in MenACWY recipients. Reportedly, almost half of the unique spike-specific TCRs recognized epitopes lying outside the regions that are mutated in the B.1.351 and B.1.1.7 variants. Conclusions about previously exposed vaccinees are limited, since just five or six AZD1222 recipients were seropositive for SARS-CoV-2 at baseline.

The CDR3 regions of human TCRbeta chains were analyzed by immunosequencing. Concerning the study's data processing: TCRs in the repertoires were compared against a reference library of SARS-CoV-2-specific TCRs that had been generated with the MIRA antigen-specificity platform. Breadth was defined as the fraction of unique TCRs that were SARS-CoV-2-associated, and depth was defined as the fraction of total T cells that were SARS-CoV-2-associated. Using the MIRA data, each spike-specific TCR was mapped to the spike region that the TCR reacts to and placed in a CD4 or CD8 class. Log10-transformed breadth and depth values were compared by one-way ANOVA with Sidak's multiple comparisons tests. The immuneACCESS repertoire file appears here via TCRdb, limited to in-frame rearrangements. These files lack a portion of the clones; in checked studies, under half of the deficit traces to unresolved V genes, and the cause of the others is not known. Clonal size and the V and J genes are those of that table, whereas D and trimming came from the DNA. This sample gives approximately 170,000 clones in total; 80% to 95% of them show up just once. Clones ranked in the top ten supply 1.6% of the sample.

To note about this clone: The specificity of this receptor is unknown. No qualities accompany the bases; no much larger clone lies one base away.

The time point label here, explained by the study, means: baseline before first vaccination. Vaccinee samples were obtained from the UK trials COV001 and COV002, which included a single-blind randomized controlled phase 2/3 trial of AZD1222 (ChAdOx1 nCoV-19) in healthy adults. For TCRbeta chain sequencing, PBMC samples were collected from trial participants at day 0 and at day 28 after the second dose. Here V drops 0 bases and J drops 0 bases, and the junction holds 5 bases not matched to any gene. Taken from the germline V gene, the CDR1 and CDR2 loops are SGHTA and FQGNSA. The CDR3 has 18 amino acids, counting the end cysteine and phenylalanine. CDR3 DNA only is kept here, 54 bases in frame from base 1.

This material consisted of peripheral blood, taken on day 0 of AZD1222 vaccination. The TCR comes from an adult in good health. This chain joins TRBV7-2 to TRBJ2-3, with 11 bases in between that match TRBD2. The DNA sequence is as follows: TGTGCCAGCAGCTTAGCATATAGCGGGGGGGCTAGCACAGATACGCAGTATTTT. This translates into CASSLAYSGGASTDTQYF. Outside the CDR3, residues come from the reference TRBV7-2 and TRBJ2-3 proteins, so the full variable domain is: GAGVSQSPSNKVTEKGKDVELRCDPISGHTALYWYRQSLGQGLEFLIYFQGNSAPDKSGLPSDRFSAERTGGSVSTLTIQRTQQEDSAVYLCASSLAYSGGASTDTQYFGPGTRLTVL.